One T cell receptor beta chain is described in this entry. The source of the sample is a study of control samples from healthy donors and cancer patients. This CDR3 is 12 amino acids long. Per germline, CDR1 SGHRS and CDR2 YFSETQ. The V and J ends lost 0 bases and 5 bases respectively, with 5 bases between them. Sequencing was performed with immunoSEQ multiplex PCR; in TCRdb, only in-frame clones are kept and a portion is missing. The sample lists roughly 190,000 clones, about 90% occurring once. The TCR was taken from a man aged 25-45 years in good health. The sample comprised blood. The rearrangement uses TRBV5-1 and TRBJ2-5; D remains unclear. This CDR3 reads CASSLGSETQYF. In DNA form, the CDR3 reads TGCGCCAGCAGCTTGGGGTCCGAGACCCAGTACTTC.